This T cell receptor beta chain was identified during a study of T-cell memory formation after mild COVID-19. Constant-segment primers served in 5'RACE that generated TCR alpha and TCR beta cDNA libraries bearing sample barcodes and UMIs. MiXCR, applied by TCRdb to the 5' RACE reads, yields one record per CDR3 protein. The table records hundreds of thousands of distinct CDR3 sequences, around 27% of them present only once. CDR3 length: 13 amino acids. Trimming cost V 6 bases and J 2 bases, with 12 bases left between them. The germline V gene encodes CDR1 SQVTM and CDR2 ANQGSEA. Source material: PBMCs or a T cell subset sorted from them (not recorded which). This receptor was identified in an adult woman who had mild COVID-19 (a few samples of this study predate the infection). Cell type and time point are not known. V and J are TRBV29-1 and TRBJ2-3, with D perhaps TRBD1 (6 bases). CDR3 DNA sequence: TGCAGCGTCGGGCAGGGGCTCACAGATACGCAGTATTTT. It encodes CSVGQGLTDTQYF.